The clone carrying this TCR beta chain is a singleton in its sample. Its target is not known. The treatment was: about 20 received Ad26.COV2.S at low or high dose, single or two shots; 5 received placebo; per-sample allocation not given. Sample collection was performed on day 63 after the first vaccine or placebo injection. An Ad26 vector carrying the Wuhan-strain SARS-CoV-2 spike served as the vaccine. These data are taken from a study of Ad26.COV2.S vaccination and SARS-CoV-2 variants. Points from the study as a whole: Among vaccine recipients, spike-specific TCR breadth exceeded that of placebo recipients. The TCR breadth and depth analyses may have understated or missed part of the total T cell responses.

Only in-frame clones appear in the TCRdb table, and some are missing; sequencing was by immunoSEQ multiplex PCR. The table includes 200,000 to 300,000 clones, 88% detected once. Germline V lookup: CDR1 MDHEN, CDR2 SYDVKM. V gave up 5 bases and J gave up 1 base; unmatched junction bases: 8. The CDR3 spans 16 residues. This clonotype was sampled from a person between 18 and 59 years old who received the Ad26.COV2.S COVID-19 vaccine or a placebo. The rearrangement uses TRBV28 and TRBJ1-1, with 9 bases fitting TRBD1. The source was peripheral blood, collected in a trial of Ad26.COV2.S vaccine versus placebo. The CDR3 protein is CASSLFGQGTNTEAFF. CDR3 nucleotides: TGTGCCAGCAGTCTCTTCGGACAGGGGACGAACACTGAAGCTTTCTTT.